A single sample is the source of the 25 T cell receptor beta chains below, sequenced in a study of Ad26.COV2.S vaccination and SARS-CoV-2 variants. The assay was immunoSEQ multiplex PCR, and TCRdb's table has in-frame clones only and misses some. The sample lists about 680,000 clones, around 89% occurring once. As for treatment: roughly 18 received Ad26.COV2.S at low or high dose, single or two shots; a few received placebo; per-sample allocation not given. Sampling happened 63 days after the first vaccine or placebo injection. Sequences were derived from peripheral blood, sampled in a trial of Ad26.COV2.S vaccine versus placebo. The receptors here all came from a person aged 18 to 65 who received the Ad26.COV2.S COVID-19 vaccine or a placebo.

This rearrangement joins TRBV7-9 to TRBJ2-1; tentatively, D is TRBD1 (6 bases). The CDR3 contains 15 residues. The germline CDR1 and CDR2 sequences are SEHNR and FQNEAQ (reference sequence). With 7 bases removed from V and 4 bases from J, the gap between germline ends came to 17 bases. This chain's CDR3 is CASTLEGRGYNEQFF. In DNA form, the CDR3 reads TGTGCCAGCACCCTCGAGGGCAGGGGATACAATGAGCAGTTCTTC.

J is TRBJ2-2 and V is TRBV9; D uncertain. Germline lookup yields CDR1 SGDLS and CDR2 YYNGEE. The germline V and J ends were trimmed by 4 bases and 6 bases, with 13 bases remaining between them. The length of the CDR3 is 14 residues. For the CDR3, the DNA is TGTGCCAGCAGCCTTCGGGCCGGACCCGGGGAGCTGTTTTTT. It translates to CASSLRAGPGELFF.

The chain joins TRBV5-4 to TRBJ2-1, with 7 nucleotides matching TRBD2. From germline, CDR1 is SGHNT and CDR2 YYREEE (reference sequence). The V gene end was trimmed by 2 bases and the J gene end by 0 bases; junction bases not matched to a gene: 5. The CDR3 sequence is 16 residues long. The CDR3 is CASSFPGGSSYNEQFF. CDR3 in DNA: TGTGCCAGCAGCTTCCCGGGGGGAAGCTCCTACAATGAGCAGTTCTTC.

This clone was counted a single time. This chain connects TRBV6-5 to TRBJ2-1; no clear D gene. V was cut by 4 bases and J by 8 bases, with 6 bases left in between. Germline V CDR1 and CDR2: MNHEY, SVGAGI. The CDR3 covers 11 residues. The CDR3 DNA follows: TGTGCCAGCAGTTTGGGGTATGAGCAGTTCTTC. This sequence encodes CASSLGYEQFF.

On this clone itself: A much more abundant neighbour one base away suggests this may be a read error. The V gene is TRBV7-2, the J gene TRBJ2-7; 11 bases are shared with TRBD2. The CDR3 contains 14 residues. Trimming at V came to 5 bases and at J to 3 bases, leaving 3 bases not matched to a gene. CDR1 is SGHTA, CDR2 FQGNSA, per germline. The CDR3 here is CASSPGTSGYEQYF. The CDR3 DNA reads as TGTGCCAGCAGCCCAGGGACTAGCGGCTACGAGCAGTACTTC. Variable domain in full (rest from reference TRBV7-2 and TRBJ2-7): GAGVSQSPSNKVTEKGKDVELRCDPISGHTALYWYRQSLGQGLEFLIYFQGNSAPDKSGLPSDRFSAERTGGSVSTLTIQRTQQEDSAVYLCASSPGTSGYEQYFGPGTRLTVT.

The J gene is TRBJ2-5, the V gene TRBV5-1; the D call may be TRBD1 or TRBD2 (6 bases each). This CDR3 has 15 residues. Germline CDR1 and CDR2: SGHRS and YFSETQ. V lost 3 bases to trimming and J lost 1 base, with 13 bases between them. The CDR3 region has the DNA TGCGCCAGCAGCTCTGGGGGGCAGCCCCAAGAGACCCAGTACTTC. Its translation: CASSSGGQPQETQYF.

The chain has TRBV5-1 and TRBJ1-2, with D unclear. Trimming removed 0 bases from V and 8 bases from J, with 14 bases in between. CDR1 is SGHRS and CDR2 is YFSETQ in the germline V gene. The CDR3 totals 14 residues. Here the CDR3 DNA reads TGCGCCAGCAGCTTGGTTAACGGCGACACGGGCTACACCTTC. This codes for CASSLVNGDTGYTF.

This chain links TRBV19 with TRBJ2-1, with 8 bases aligning to TRBD1. This CDR3 has 18 residues. The germline V gene encodes CDR1 LNHDA and CDR2 SQIVND (reference sequence). Trimming at V came to 5 bases and at J to 0 bases, leaving 12 bases not matched to a gene. CDR3 loop: CASSRRQGSGSSYNEQFF. The CDR3 coding sequence is TGTGCCAGTAGTCGACGACAGGGGTCTGGTAGCTCCTACAATGAGCAGTTCTTC.

Concerning this clone itself: The same CDR3 arises from other DNA sequences in this sample as well. This sequence joins TRBV30 and TRBJ1-5, with 7 bases aligning to TRBD1. This CDR3 has 13 residues. Germline V CDR1 and CDR2: GTSNPN, SVGIG (reference sequence). Losses at the gene ends were 1 base for V and 7 bases for J; bases not matched to a gene: 4. The CDR3 loop is CAWSDRGGQPQHF. As DNA, the CDR3 is TGTGCCTGGAGTGACAGGGGTGGCCAGCCCCAGCATTTT.

V is TRBV5-6 and J is TRBJ1-1; D not resolved. This CDR3 spans 12 amino acids. Germline V lookup: CDR1 SGHDT, CDR2 YYEEEE. V gave up 0 bases and J gave up 11 bases, with 11 bases separating them. The CDR3 bases are TGTGCCAGCAGCTTGGGAGGGATTGAGGCTTTCTTT. Its protein is CASSLGGIEAFF.

The chain employs TRBV11-2 and TRBJ2-5, with D unclear. The germline gives CDR1 SGHAT, CDR2 FQNNGV. The CDR3 spans 15 residues. Trimming stripped 2 bases from V and 5 bases from J, with 15 bases between. DNA of the CDR3: TGTGCCAGCAGCTTAATCCGAGGATTGAGGGAGACCCAGTACTTC. It translates to CASSLIRGLRETQYF.

The chain has TRBV10-2 and TRBJ1-4; TRBD1 matches at 7 bases. Looked up from germline, CDR1 is WSHSY and CDR2 is SAAADI. The CDR3 runs 16 residues. The V segment lost 4 bases and the J segment 0 bases; nucleotides outside the gene matches: 5. The CDR3 loop reads CASSGGQFSTNEKLFF. Here the CDR3 DNA reads TGCGCCAGCAGTGGGGGACAGTTCTCAACTAATGAAAAACTGTTTTTT.

The rearrangement joins TRBV11-2 to TRBJ2-7, with TRBD2 matching over 9 bases. This CDR3 region has 15 residues. Germline CDR1 is SGHAT and CDR2 is FQNNGV. V shed 4 bases, J shed 5 bases, and the junction held 9 bases outside the gene matches. In DNA form, the CDR3 reads TGTGCCAGCAGCTCTTGGGCGGGGGGGCCGGACGAGCAGTACTTC. This translates into CASSSWAGGPDEQYF.

The chain employs TRBV6-5 and TRBJ2-7; 9 nucleotides match TRBD1. CDR1 and CDR2 from the germline V gene are MNHEY and SVGAGI. The V segment lost 2 bases and the J segment 2 bases; nucleotides outside the gene matches: 7. CDR3 size: 16 residues. The CDR3 protein is CASSYSGQGSPYEQYF. Here the CDR3 DNA reads TGTGCCAGCAGTTACAGCGGACAGGGGTCCCCCTACGAGCAGTACTTC.

At least ten counts were recorded for this clone. The gene calls are TRBV19 and TRBJ2-3; perhaps TRBD2 as D (5 bases). Germline CDR1 and CDR2: LNHDA and SQIVND (reference sequence). Trimming pared 5 bases from V and 2 bases from J, leaving 17 bases between. The CDR3 consists of 16 residues. CDR3 region: CASSLMGSVATDTQYF. In nucleotides, the CDR3 is TGTGCCAGTAGTCTCATGGGGAGCGTAGCCACAGATACGCAGTATTTT.

J is TRBJ2-7 and V is TRBV7-2; 9 positions agree with TRBD1. Trimming removed 5 bases from V and 5 bases from J; junction bases left unmatched: 22. CDR1 and CDR2 from the germline V gene are SGHTA and FQGNSA. CDR3 length equals 19 residues. The DNA for the CDR3 is TGTGCCAGCAGCCCTAGACCGACGTTACCGGGACAGGGTTCCCACGAGCAGTACTTC. This gives the protein CASSPRPTLPGQGSHEQYF.

The chain employs TRBV4-1 and TRBJ2-3, with 16 bases fitting TRBD2. Germline-derived CDR1 and CDR2 are MGHRA and YSYEKL. The J segment lost 7 bases and the V segment lost 2 bases, leaving 3 bases of the junction unmatched. CDR3 length: 16 amino acids. The CDR3 sequence is CASSQLGLAGGNTQYF. In DNA form, the CDR3 reads TGCGCCAGCAGCCAATTGGGACTAGCGGGAGGGAATACGCAGTATTTT.

This clone has a single count. The genes are TRBV5-5 and TRBJ1-1, with unresolved D. The CDR3 runs to 13 residues. The V gene lost 0 bases and the J gene lost 4 bases, with 7 bases spanning the gap. Looked up from germline, CDR1 is SGHKS and CDR2 is YYEKEE (reference sequence). CDR3 sequence reads: CASSLEWPTEAFF. CDR3 in DNA: TGTGCCAGCAGCTTGGAGTGGCCCACTGAAGCTTTCTTT.

The chain carries TRBV18 and TRBJ2-2, with D perhaps given as TRBD1 or TRBD2 (5 bases each). CDR1 and CDR2 from the germline V gene are KGHSH and LQKENI. The CDR3 extends over 18 amino acids. V was shortened by 0 bases and J by 0 bases, with 14 bases between the two germline ends. CDR3 residues: CASSPPNFRDANTGELFF. DNA of the CDR3: TGTGCCAGCTCACCACCTAATTTCCGGGACGCGAACACCGGGGAGCTGTTTTTT.

The gene calls are TRBV11-2 and TRBJ2-1; tentative D call: TRBD2 (6 bases). The CDR3 loop spans 15 amino acids. Germline CDR1 is SGHAT and CDR2 is FQNNGV. Trimming pared 2 bases from V and 4 bases from J, leaving 12 bases between. The chain's CDR3 is CASSLLGSWYNEQFF. The CDR3 region has the DNA TGTGCCAGCAGCTTACTCGGGAGTTGGTACAATGAGCAGTTCTTC.

The chain is built from TRBV10-2 and TRBJ1-5; 9 nucleotides line up with TRBD1. With V trimmed by 3 bases and J by 7 bases, 7 bases remained unmatched. This CDR3 is built from 15 residues. Germline V lookup: CDR1 WSHSY, CDR2 SAAADI. This chain's CDR3 is CASSDIGTGLQPQHF. CDR3 DNA sequence: TGCGCCAGCAGTGACATCGGGACAGGGTTGCAGCCCCAGCATTTT.

This clone showed up just once. The chain uses TRBV7-2 and TRBJ2-3; 11 bases map to TRBD2. The CDR3 is made up of 16 amino acids. The germline V gene encodes CDR1 SGHTA and CDR2 FQGNSA. J lost 6 bases, V lost 2 bases, and 7 bases had no gene match. The CDR3 here is CASSLSTSGRRDTQYF. In DNA form, the CDR3 reads TGTGCCAGCAGCTTATCCACTAGCGGGAGAAGGGATACGCAGTATTTT.

This chain joins TRBV19 and TRBJ2-7, with D uncertain. In germline, CDR1 is LNHDA, CDR2 SQIVND (reference sequence). Deletions cut 3 bases from V and 1 base from J, with 7 bases between. CDR3 size: 13 residues. In DNA, the CDR3 is TGTGCCAGTAGTATTTACCAGTCCTACGAGCAGTACTTC. Translation gives CASSIYQSYEQYF. The full variable domain, completed using reference TRBV19 and TRBJ2-7, is DGGITQSPKYLFRKEGQNVTLSCEQNLNHDAMYWYRQDPGQGLRLIYYSQIVNDFQKGDIAEGYSVSREKKESFPLTVTSAQKNPTAFYLCASSIYQSYEQYFGPGTRLTVT.

The rearrangement uses TRBV4-2 and TRBJ1-2; 8 nucleotides align to TRBD1. Germline CDR1 is LGHNA and CDR2 is YNFKEQ. J lost 2 bases, V lost 4 bases, and 9 bases had no gene match. The CDR3 consists of 16 residues. Here the CDR3 reads CASSRSGGEQNYGYTF. The CDR3 nucleotides read TGTGCCAGCAGCCGGTCAGGGGGCGAACAGAACTATGGCTACACCTTC.

This chain links TRBV3-1 (or the pseudogene TRBV3-2) with TRBJ1-2; D unresolved. V gave up 4 bases and J gave up 8 bases, with 17 bases separating them. Germline lookup yields CDR1 LGHDT and CDR2 YNNKEL (reference sequence). This CDR3 is built from 14 residues. The CDR3 loop is CASSPRVRGEGYTF. The CDR3, as DNA: TGTGCCAGCAGCCCCCGAGTCCGGGGAGAAGGCTACACCTTC.